This T cell receptor beta chain derives from a study of vaccination effects on CD4 cells after COVID-19. A word on this clone: What it recognizes is unknown.

Pools of viral peptides were used by the ViraFEST assay to expand antigen-specific CD4+ T cells ahead of sequencing. The culture ran for around nine days, and then CD4+ T cells were isolated. On both days 3 and 7, half of the culture medium was replaced with IL-2 medium. The trim removed 4 bases at V and 2 bases at J, leaving 6 bases unmatched. The CDR3 loop spans 16 amino acids. Looked up from germline, CDR1 is SGHNT and CDR2 is YYREEE (reference sequence). TCRdb's copy holds only in-frame clones and misses some; the assay was immunoSEQ multiplex PCR. The sample lists around 54,000 clones; 75% to 90% were seen once. Study-wide findings and caveats: The study had few convalescent patients and no early post-infection timepoints.

The source material was CD4+ T cells from PBMCs cultured with HCoV-229E spike peptides, sampled before COVID-19 vaccination. This chain uses TRBV5-4 with TRBJ1-6; 7 nucleotides agree with TRBD1. The sequence derives from a human donor who received a COVID-19 vaccine. Written as DNA, the CDR3 is TGTGCCAGCAGCCTAACAGGGGCTACCTATAATTCACCCCTCCACTTT. It encodes CASSLTGATYNSPLHF. The variable domain in full, with the rest retrieved from reference TRBV5-4 and TRBJ1-6, is ETGVTQSPTHLIKTRGQQVTLRCSSQSGHNTVSWYQQALGQGPQFIFQYYREEENGRGNFPPRFSGLQFPNYSSELNVNALELDDSALYLCASSLTGATYNSPLHFGNGTRLTVT.